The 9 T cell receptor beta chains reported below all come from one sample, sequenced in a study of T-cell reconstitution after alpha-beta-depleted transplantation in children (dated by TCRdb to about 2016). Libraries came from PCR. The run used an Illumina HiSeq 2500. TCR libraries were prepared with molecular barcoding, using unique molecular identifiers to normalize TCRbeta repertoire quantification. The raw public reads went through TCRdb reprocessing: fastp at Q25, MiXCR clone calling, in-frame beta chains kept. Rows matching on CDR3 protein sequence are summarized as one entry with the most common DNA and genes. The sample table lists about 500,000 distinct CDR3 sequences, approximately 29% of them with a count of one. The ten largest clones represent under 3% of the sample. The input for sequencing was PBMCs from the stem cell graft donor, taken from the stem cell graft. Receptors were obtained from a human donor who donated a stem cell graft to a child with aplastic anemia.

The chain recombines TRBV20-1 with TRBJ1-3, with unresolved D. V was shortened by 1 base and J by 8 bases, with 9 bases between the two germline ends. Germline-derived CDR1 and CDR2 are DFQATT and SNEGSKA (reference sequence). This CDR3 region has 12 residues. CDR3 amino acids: CSARAIQDTIYF. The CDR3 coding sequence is TGCAGTGCTAGAGCGATCCAGGACACCATATATTTT.

CDR3 in DNA: TGCAGTGCTTTCCCTCTGGGGGAATACTATGGCTACACCTTC. Encoded protein: CSAFPLGEYYGYTF. The V gene is TRBV20-1, the J gene TRBJ1-2, with D maybe TRBD1 (5 bases). Germline V lookup: CDR1 DFQATT, CDR2 SNEGSKA (reference sequence). The V and J ends lost 5 bases and 3 bases respectively, with 16 bases between them. This CDR3 has 14 amino acids.

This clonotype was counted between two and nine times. This CDR3 is CASSSGLAGGAEQFF. DNA of the CDR3: TGCGCCAGCAGCTCGGGACTAGCGGGAGGAGCTGAGCAGTTCTTC. The chain combines TRBV5-1 with TRBJ2-1, with TRBD2 matching over 15 bases. The CDR3 consists of 15 residues. CDR1 SGHRS and CDR2 YFSETQ come from the germline V gene. V lost 3 bases to trimming and J lost 9 bases; unmatched junction nucleotides: 4.

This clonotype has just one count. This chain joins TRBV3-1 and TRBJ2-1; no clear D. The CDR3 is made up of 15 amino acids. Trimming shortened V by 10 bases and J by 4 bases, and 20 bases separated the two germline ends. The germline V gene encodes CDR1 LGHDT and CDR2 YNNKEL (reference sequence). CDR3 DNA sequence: TGTGCCACCTGCCAAGATCTTGGGCGGTACAATGAGCAGTTCTTC. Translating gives CATCQDLGRYNEQFF.

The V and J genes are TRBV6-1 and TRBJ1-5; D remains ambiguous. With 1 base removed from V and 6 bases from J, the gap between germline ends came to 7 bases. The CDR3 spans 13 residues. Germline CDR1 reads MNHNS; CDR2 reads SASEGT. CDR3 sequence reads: CASSEGVSQPQHF. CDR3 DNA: TGTGCCAGCAGTGAAGGGGTATCTCAGCCCCAGCATTTT.

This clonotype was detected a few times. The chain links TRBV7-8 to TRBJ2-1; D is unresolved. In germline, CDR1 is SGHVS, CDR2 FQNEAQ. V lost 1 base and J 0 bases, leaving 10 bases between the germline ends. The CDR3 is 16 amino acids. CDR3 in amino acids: CASSLVIQSSYNEQFF. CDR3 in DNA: TGTGCCAGCAGCTTAGTTATACAGAGCTCCTACAATGAGCAGTTCTTC.

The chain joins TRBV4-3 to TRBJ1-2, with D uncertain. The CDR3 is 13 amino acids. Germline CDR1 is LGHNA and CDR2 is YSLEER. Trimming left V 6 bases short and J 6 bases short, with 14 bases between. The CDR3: CASSDSDGHGYTF. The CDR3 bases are TGCGCCAGCAGTGATTCTGACGGTCATGGCTACACCTTC.

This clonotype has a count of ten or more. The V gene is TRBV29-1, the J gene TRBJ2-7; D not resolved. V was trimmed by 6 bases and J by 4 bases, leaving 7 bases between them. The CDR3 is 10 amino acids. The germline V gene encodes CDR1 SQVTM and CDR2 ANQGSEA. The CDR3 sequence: CSVVGYEQYF. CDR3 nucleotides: TGCAGCGTCGTTGGATACGAGCAGTACTTC.

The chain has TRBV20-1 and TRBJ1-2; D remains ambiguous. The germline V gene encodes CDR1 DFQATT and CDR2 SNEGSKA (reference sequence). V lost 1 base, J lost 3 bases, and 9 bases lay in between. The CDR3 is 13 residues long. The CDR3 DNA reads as TGCAGTGCTAGAGCGACCGGGGACTATGGCTACACCTTC. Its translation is CSARATGDYGYTF.